The subject of this entry is one T cell receptor beta chain. This clonotype was seen a few times. Its recognized antigen is unknown. No base quality information exists; no much larger clone differs at one position. Graves' hyperthyroidism was defined as stable when no progression to ophthalmopathy occurred over 18 months of follow-up. Hyperthyroidism patients were newly diagnosed, had a disease duration of under 2 months, and were aged 18 to 65 years. Patients with uncontrolled infections, other autoimmune diseases, pregnancy or lactation were excluded. Clinical symptoms, serum thyroxine and TRAb, thyroid ultrasound, and orbital computed tomography formed the basis for the diagnoses. PBMCs were separated from approximately 10 ml of fresh peripheral blood using Ficoll-Paque density gradient centrifugation. Trizol reagent was used to extract total RNA, and RNA quality was then checked on an Agilent 2100 Bioanalyzer.

This entry is derived from a study of T cells in Graves' hyperthyroidism and ophthalmopathy (dated by TCRdb to 2018 to 2020). Regarding the research as a whole: Peripheral blood was sampled at the time of initial diagnosis, prior to any treatment. According to the paper, TCR Vbeta CDR3 sequencing was carried out on 135 peripheral blood samples, which came from approximately 41 ophthalmopathy, 75 to 80 hyperthyroidism and roughly 17 progressor patients. Prospective prediction of ophthalmopathy was tested in an independent validation cohort of 18 to 20 hyperthyroidism patients and 17 patients who later progressed to ophthalmopathy. To identify TCR V-J signatures that set the groups apart, the researchers used a discovery cohort of 100 patients, made up of 40 to 45 with Graves' ophthalmopathy and 57 with stable Graves' hyperthyroidism. After blood sampling, hyperthyroidism patients were treated with methimazole at a starting dose of 30 mg daily, and ophthalmopathy patients were treated with high-dose intravenous methylprednisolone. The 100 discovery patients were randomly split 7:3 into training and test sets. The study also compared thyroid tissue and blood T-cell repertoires from more than five Graves' hyperthyroidism patients.

Here is what the overall study found, with its caveats: In validation, progression to ophthalmopathy was predicted by the model with 55% to 71% sensitivity and 72% to 85% specificity, a median of about 6 months before onset. Sample size was not statistically predetermined, and blinding of investigators to group allocation was not performed. Ophthalmopathy was separated from stable hyperthyroidism by a 13 V-J signature model, with around 90% sensitivity and just over 81% specificity obtained in cross-validation and 80%/75% obtained in testing. Most expanded thyroid clonotypes (frequency above 0.001) were also found in blood, which suggests that blood repertoires may mirror thyroid immune responses.

The TCR beta CDR3 regions were amplified from the RNA transcripts. The TCR CDR3 was subjected to a first round of RT-PCR using the HTBI primer set and the Qiagen OneStep RT-PCR kit. Libraries were constructed in a second round of multiplex PCR, after which size selection and purification were performed. Paired-end sequencing of the libraries was performed with 100 bp reads on an Illumina HiSeq2000. Regarding the original processing steps: SOAPnuke was used to process the raw data, removing reads that contained adapters or uncalled bases, had a mean Phred below 15, or lacked an exact match to the constant primer or identifier. COPE v1.2.5 was used to merge the high-quality paired reads, and each unique nucleotide sequence was defined as a clonotype. Clonotypes were aligned to IMGT TRBV, TRBD and TRBJ reference segments using MiTCR v1.1. Analysis was restricted to V-J combinations with a frequency above 0.0001, which covered about 99% of repertoires. The TCS score was defined as F50 (clonal expansion) divided by E x V (chaos), with BLOSUM62-based TCRdist calculated between CDR3 peptides within each V-J. Welch's t-statistics and random forest reduced around 510 V-J features to about 12, which were used in a naive Bayes classifier (R e1071). TCRdb handled the public reads itself, with Q25 trimming in fastp and clone calling in MiXCR, and kept productive beta chains. All rows with the same CDR3 protein become a single entry with the most common DNA and genes. In this record, the V and J calls reflect TCRdb's handling and not the investigators' own analysis. This sample has roughly 380,000 distinct CDR3 sequences in its table, and 14% of those were observed once. Of the sample, approximately 11% falls within the top ten clones.

Sequencing was performed on blood. This TCR came from a woman aged 55-69 years with Graves' hyperthyroidism.

Here the CDR3 is given as CASTQGVTDTQYF. The DNA is as follows: TGTGCCAGTACCCAGGGGGTCACAGATACGCAGTATTTT. The V and J genes are TRBV19 and TRBJ2-3; 7 junctional bases match TRBD1. From its cysteine to its phenylalanine, the CDR3 spans 13 amino acids. Just CDR3 DNA is preserved here, 39 bases in frame from base 1. CDR1 and CDR2 (LNHDA, SQIVND) derive from the germline V gene (reference sequence). Trimmed from V: 7 bases; trimmed from J: 2 bases; junction bases lacking a gene match: 3.